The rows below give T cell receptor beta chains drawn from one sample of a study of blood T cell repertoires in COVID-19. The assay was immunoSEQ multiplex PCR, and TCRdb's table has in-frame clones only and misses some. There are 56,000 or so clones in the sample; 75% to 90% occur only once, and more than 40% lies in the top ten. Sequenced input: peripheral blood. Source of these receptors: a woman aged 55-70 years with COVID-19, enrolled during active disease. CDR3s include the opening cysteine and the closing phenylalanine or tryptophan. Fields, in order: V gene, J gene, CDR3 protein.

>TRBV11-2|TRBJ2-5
CASSLEGDARMKTQYF
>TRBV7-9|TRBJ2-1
CASREGAGGHYNEQFF
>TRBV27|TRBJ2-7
CASSLPPYYEQYF
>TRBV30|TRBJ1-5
CASSGGFGNQPQHF
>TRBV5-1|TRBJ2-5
CASRLETREETQYF
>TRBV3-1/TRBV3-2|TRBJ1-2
CASSQDVHRGIYGYTF
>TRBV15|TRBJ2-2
CATKSGRALTGELFF
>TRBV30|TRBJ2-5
CAWSTGTTETQYF
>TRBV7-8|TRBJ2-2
CASSPPPLAGGVGELFF
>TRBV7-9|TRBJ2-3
CASSLTRQSTDTQYF
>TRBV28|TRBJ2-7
CAVRGLEQYF
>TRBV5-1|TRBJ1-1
CASSLDRVTEAFF
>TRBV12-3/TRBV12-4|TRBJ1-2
CASSQQDYGYTF
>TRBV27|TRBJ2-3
CASSLVGDTQYF
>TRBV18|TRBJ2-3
CASYPSRSTDTQYF
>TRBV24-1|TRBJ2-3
CATSDRLAGAGRDTQYF
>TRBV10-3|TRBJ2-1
CAISEDTRATWDEQFF
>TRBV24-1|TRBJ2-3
CATSSPGTDTQYF
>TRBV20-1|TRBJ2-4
CSASRENIQYF
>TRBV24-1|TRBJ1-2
CATSAFEGTGGSDYGYTF
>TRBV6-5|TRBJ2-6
CASSRHSGANVLTF
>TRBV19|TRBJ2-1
CASSWGWSGAAYNEQFF
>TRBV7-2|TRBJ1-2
CASSTGQDDYGYTF
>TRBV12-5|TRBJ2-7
CASGLDGTRQYEQYF
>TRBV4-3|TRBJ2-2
CASSQERTGGWTGELFF
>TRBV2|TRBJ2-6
CASSAGSSGANVLTF
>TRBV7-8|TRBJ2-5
CASGLELAETQYF
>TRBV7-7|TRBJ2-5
CASSPGGGTTQETQYF
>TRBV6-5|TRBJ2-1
CASFKAGVNEQFF
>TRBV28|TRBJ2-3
CASRDDRGPPTDTQYF
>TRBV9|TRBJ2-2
CASSVEAGTNTGELFF
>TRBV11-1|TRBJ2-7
CASSLAAGEIYEQYF
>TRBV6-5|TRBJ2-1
CASSYSWGDEQFF
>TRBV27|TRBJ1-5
CASRTGGQPQHF
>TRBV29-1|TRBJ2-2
CSVPLPYTGELFF
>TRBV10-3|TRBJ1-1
CAISERWDRVGTEAFF
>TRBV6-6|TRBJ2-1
CASSYSRSSNEQFF
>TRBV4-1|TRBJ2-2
CASSRPGGGATGELFF
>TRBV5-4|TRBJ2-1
CASSQSNEQFF
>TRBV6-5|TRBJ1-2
CASSYAGTGGSWGYTF
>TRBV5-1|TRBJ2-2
CASSLAPGPYTGELFF
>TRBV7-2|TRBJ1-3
CASSHHRLGNTIYF
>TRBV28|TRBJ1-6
CATRGDTTSPLHF
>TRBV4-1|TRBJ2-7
CASSRETGMYSYEQYF